A single sample gave rise to the 18 T cell receptor beta chains below, sequenced in a study of T cell clonotyping in hematopoietic cell transplantation. The protocol was immunoSEQ multiplex PCR, while the TCRdb copy is restricted to in-frame clones and leaves out a portion. The sample lists about 3,500 clones; 55% to 75% were seen once. The starting material was peripheral blood mononuclear cells, obtained 30 days after allogeneic stem cell transplant. Every receptor here comes from a male patient aged 40 to 55 who had an allogeneic stem cell transplant from an unrelated donor, so the T cells may come from the graft donor. Some clones in this sample may be carry-over from other donors' samples.

The J gene is TRBJ2-2, the V gene TRBV28; D is undetermined. Germline V CDR1 and CDR2: MDHEN, SYDVKM. Trimming pared 4 bases from V and 6 bases from J, leaving 6 bases between. There are 12 residues in the CDR3. In nucleotides, the CDR3 is TGTGCCAGCAGTTCCCGACCCGGGGAGCTGTTTTTT. Its protein is CASSSRPGELFF.

The DNA of the CDR3 is TGTGCCAGCAGTGGAGCCTTCGGCAGGGAAGCTAACTATGGCTACACCTTC. Translating it yields CASSGAFGREANYGYTF. This chain connects TRBV6-1 to TRBJ1-2; D is perhaps TRBD1 (5 bases). Germline V CDR1 and CDR2: MNHNS, SASEGT. V was trimmed by 4 bases and J by 0 bases, leaving 18 bases between them. The length of the CDR3 is 17 residues.

This clone came up once. The rearrangement links TRBV7-2 to TRBJ2-1; 11 bases line up with TRBD2. This CDR3 comprises 15 residues. V lost 5 bases, J lost 9 bases, and 9 bases stayed unmatched. Germline-derived CDR1 and CDR2 are SGHTA and FQGNSA. Here the CDR3 DNA reads TGTGCCAGCAGCCCTTGGTTAGCGGGGGGGCTTGAGCAGTTCTTC. This encodes CASSPWLAGGLEQFF. Supplemented by reference TRBV7-2 and TRBJ2-1, the full variable domain reads GAGVSQSPSNKVTEKGKDVELRCDPISGHTALYWYRQSLGQGLEFLIYFQGNSAPDKSGLPSDRFSAERTGGSVSTLTIQRTQQEDSAVYLCASSPWLAGGLEQFFGPGTRLTVL.

The chain is built from TRBV5-1 and TRBJ2-6; 12 bases line up with TRBD1. Germline V gives CDR1 SGHRS, CDR2 YFSETQ. CDR3 length: 18 amino acids. With V trimmed by 0 bases and J by 2 bases, 3 bases remained unmatched. The CDR3 sequence: CASSLAGTGGAGANVLTF. In DNA, the CDR3 is TGCGCCAGCAGCTTGGCAGGGACAGGGGGCGCTGGGGCCAACGTCCTGACTTTC.

V and J are TRBV9 and TRBJ1-5, with D unclear. CDR1 and CDR2 from the germline V gene are SGDLS and YYNGEE. Trimming removed 0 bases at V and 4 bases at J, with 11 bases between. The CDR3 is 15 amino acids. The CDR3 DNA follows: TGTGCCAGCAGCGTAGGGGTTTACGATAATCAGCCCCAGCATTTT. Protein product: CASSVGVYDNQPQHF.

This chain links TRBV4-1 with TRBJ2-6; D uncertain. The length of the CDR3 is 14 residues. V dropped 0 bases and J dropped 4 bases, with 4 bases sitting between them. Germline V gene lookup returns CDR1 MGHRA and CDR2 YSYEKL. The CDR3 is CASSQDGGANVLTF. The CDR3 coding sequence is TGCGCCAGCAGCCAAGACGGCGGGGCCAACGTCCTGACTTTC.

The chain couples TRBV7-9 to TRBJ1-1; D is possibly TRBD1 (5 bases). Germline CDR1 reads SEHNR; CDR2 reads FQNEAQ (reference sequence). The CDR3 covers 14 residues. V shed 6 bases and J shed 4 bases, with 15 bases lying between them. DNA of the CDR3: TGTGCCAGCAGTACCGGGGGGAGGACCACTGAAGCTTTCTTT. Its protein is CASSTGGRTTEAFF.

J is TRBJ2-1 and V is TRBV6-4; TRBD1 is a possible D gene (6 bases). V lost 6 bases and J 5 bases, leaving 11 bases between the germline ends. This CDR3 spans 13 amino acids. CDR1 is MRHNA and CDR2 is SNTAGT in the germline V gene. CDR3 in amino acids: CASSQGTNNEQFF. In DNA, the CDR3 is TGTGCCAGCAGCCAGGGGACCAACAATGAGCAGTTCTTC.

The J gene is TRBJ1-5, the V gene TRBV9; D is perhaps TRBD1 (5 bases). The CDR3 extends over 15 amino acids. Germline V gene sequence: CDR1 SGDLS, CDR2 YYNGEE. The V gene lost 0 bases and the J gene lost 7 bases, with 14 bases spanning the gap. CDR3 bases: TGTGCCAGCAGCGTAGATGGCGGGGGTGGCCAGCCCCAGCATTTT. Encoded protein: CASSVDGGGGQPQHF.

The V and J genes are TRBV7-2 and TRBJ1-3; D is perhaps TRBD1 (5 bases). From germline, CDR1 is SGHTA and CDR2 FQGNSA. V was trimmed by 5 bases and J by 6 bases, leaving 14 bases between them. CDR3 length: 14 amino acids. CDR3 DNA sequence: TGTGCCAGCAGCATGGGGGGGATTTTAAACACCATATATTTT. Translated: CASSMGGILNTIYF. Combining the CDR3 with reference TRBV7-2 and TRBJ1-3 gives the whole variable domain GAGVSQSPSNKVTEKGKDVELRCDPISGHTALYWYRQSLGQGLEFLIYFQGNSAPDKSGLPSDRFSAERTGGSVSTLTIQRTQQEDSAVYLCASSMGGILNTIYFGEGSWLTVV.

The chain couples TRBV6-6 to TRBJ2-7; D possibly uses TRBD1 or TRBD2 (6 bases each). Trimming removed 6 bases from V and 2 bases from J, with 20 bases in between. The CDR3 runs 16 residues. CDR1 is MNHNY and CDR2 is SVGAGI in the germline V gene (reference sequence). CDR3: CASSLYRPGATYEQYF. The CDR3 coding sequence is TGTGCCAGCAGCCTCTACCGCCCGGGGGCCACCTACGAGCAGTACTTC.

This chain connects TRBV30 to TRBJ1-2; D gene unclear. CDR1 is GTSNPN, CDR2 SVGIG, per germline (reference sequence). The CDR3 has 15 amino acids. The V and J ends lost 2 bases and 8 bases respectively, with 21 bases between them. CDR3 bases: TGTGCCTGGAGTTCTTACGGGCGGACCATAGGAGGCTACACCTTC. This codes for CAWSSYGRTIGGYTF.

V and J are TRBV6-1 and TRBJ2-7; D perhaps matches TRBD1 (6 bases). This CDR3 contains 13 residues. Trimming shortened V by 6 bases and J by 2 bases, and 11 bases separated the two germline ends. Per the germline V gene, CDR1 is MNHNS and CDR2 is SASEGT. Here the CDR3 reads CASSNRAAYEQYF. As DNA, the CDR3 is TGTGCCAGCAGCAACAGGGCGGCCTACGAGCAGTACTTC.

V gene TRBV13 combines with J gene TRBJ1-6; D uncertain. Trimming shortened V by 2 bases and J by 0 bases, and 11 bases separated the two germline ends. Germline values: CDR1 PRHDT, CDR2 FYEKMQ (reference sequence). The length of the CDR3 is 17 residues. The CDR3 DNA sequence: TGTGCCAGCAGCTTACTGAAGGAGAGCTCCTATAATTCACCCCTCCACTTT. Its protein is CASSLLKESSYNSPLHF.

The CDR3, as DNA: TGTGCCAGCAGCTATAGCGGGGGGGCGAACACCGGGGAGCTGTTTTTT. Encoded protein: CASSYSGGANTGELFF. The chain has TRBV7-2 and TRBJ2-2; TRBD2 aligns across 11 bases. The CDR3 extends over 16 amino acids. CDR1 and CDR2 from the germline V gene are SGHTA and FQGNSA. The V gene end was trimmed by 4 bases and the J gene end by 0 bases; junction bases not matched to a gene: 1.

The chain employs TRBV7-9 and TRBJ2-7; maybe TRBD2 (5 bases). This CDR3 is 16 amino acids long. Trimming took off 4 bases at V and 2 bases at J, with 18 bases between the two ends. In germline, CDR1 is SEHNR, CDR2 FQNEAQ (reference sequence). The CDR3 here is CASSSPRVGNAYEQYF. Written as DNA, the CDR3 is TGTGCCAGCAGCTCCCCTAGGGTCGGGAACGCCTACGAGCAGTACTTC.

The genes are TRBV5-4 and TRBJ2-5; no clear D gene. Between the trimmed V and J ends, which lost 2 bases and 5 bases, there was a span of 4 bases. The CDR3 extends over 11 amino acids. Germline values: CDR1 SGHNT, CDR2 YYREEE (reference sequence). The DNA for the CDR3 is TGTGCCAGCAGCTTTGGTGAGACCCAGTACTTC. Amino acid sequence: CASSFGETQYF.

The V and J genes are TRBV7-2 and TRBJ2-7, with 7 bases aligning to TRBD2. Germline V gives CDR1 SGHTA, CDR2 FQGNSA. The CDR3 runs 16 residues. With 1 base clipped from V and 1 base from J, the junction kept 7 bases outside the gene matches. This CDR3 is CASSLGWLGGSYEQYF. The CDR3 DNA follows: TGTGCCAGCAGCTTAGGTTGGTTGGGGGGGTCCTACGAGCAGTACTTC.